Each of the 27 T cell receptor beta chains below was sequenced from the same sample in a study of response to subunit inactivated influenza vaccine. One entry per CDR3 protein, called by TCRdb with MiXCR from the RT-PCR reads. Altogether 800,000 or so distinct CDR3 sequences are present, 21% being singletons, with the ten largest covering roughly 10%. This specimen consisted of PBMCs from blood, obtained around 5 days after vaccination. The receptors shown here come from a man aged 50 to 60 who received an inactivated influenza vaccine.

This clonotype was counted many times. The chain has TRBV10-3 and TRBJ2-3; D is undetermined. V gave up 0 bases and J gave up 5 bases, with 0 bases separating them. CDR1 and CDR2 from the germline V gene are ENHRY and SYGVKD. There are 11 residues in the CDR3. CDR3 amino acids: CAISESDTQYF. The CDR3 coding sequence is TGTGCCATCAGTGAGTCAGATACGCAGTATTTT.

This clonotype appeared a few times. V gene TRBV7-9 combines with J gene TRBJ2-7, with TRBD1 matching 11 bases. Germline loops: CDR1 SEHNR, CDR2 FQNEAQ (reference sequence). V shed 4 bases, J shed 5 bases, and the junction held 4 bases outside the gene matches. This CDR3 has 14 residues. In DNA form, the CDR3 reads TGTGCCAGCAGCTCGGACAGGGGGCGAGACGAGCAGTACTTC. Protein product: CASSSDRGRDEQYF.

At least ten counts were recorded for this clonotype. The V gene is TRBV20-1, the J gene TRBJ2-3; D not resolved. This CDR3 is built from 12 residues. In germline, CDR1 is DFQATT, CDR2 SNEGSKA (reference sequence). V lost 3 bases and J lost 0, with 4 bases in between. DNA for the CDR3: TGCAGTGCTAGTCCCAGCACAGATACGCAGTATTTT. Residues: CSASPSTDTQYF.

This clonotype was detected a few times. This chain joins TRBV7-9 and TRBJ1-1; TRBD1 is a possible D gene (6 bases). Trimming cost V 0 bases and J 11 bases, with 13 bases left between them. Germline V gene sequence: CDR1 SEHNR, CDR2 FQNEAQ (reference sequence). The CDR3 extends over 13 amino acids. CDR3 sequence: CASSLAERGKAFF. The CDR3 DNA sequence: TGTGCCAGCAGCTTAGCGGAAAGGGGGAAGGCTTTCTTT.

The rearrangement joins TRBV7-3 to TRBJ2-3, with 9 bases fitting TRBD2. Trimming at V came to 5 bases and at J to 1 base, leaving 7 bases not matched to a gene. CDR1 and CDR2 (germline): SGHTA, FQGTGA. The CDR3 has 16 residues. The CDR3 nucleotides read TGTGCCAGCAGCCGCGGTACTAGCGGGCGCACAGATACGCAGTATTTT. This translates into CASSRGTSGRTDTQYF.

There are a few counts of this clonotype. This chain connects TRBV29-1 to TRBJ2-1; D possibly corresponds to TRBD2 (5 bases). The V gene lost 8 bases and the J gene lost 7 bases, with 12 bases spanning the gap. Per germline, CDR1 SQVTM and CDR2 ANQGSEA. The CDR3 extends over 11 amino acids. DNA for the CDR3: TGCAGCTCTGCCGGCGGGAATGAGCAGTTCTTC. Amino acid sequence: CSSAGGNEQFF.

This clonotype was picked up a small number of times. This rearrangement joins TRBV12-3 or TRBV12-4 to TRBJ2-7; TRBD2 agrees at 13 bases. The CDR3 is made up of 14 amino acids. The junction had 3 bases not matched to a gene; V was cut back by 5 bases and J by 5 bases. As DNA, the CDR3 is TGTGCCAGCAGTAGGACTAGCGGGGGCAACGAGCAGTACTTC. Its translation is CASSRTSGGNEQYF.

This clonotype has only a few counts. V and J are TRBV5-1 and TRBJ2-7, with 10 bases fitting TRBD1. The CDR3 loop spans 15 amino acids. J gave up 4 bases and V 3 bases, and 7 bases lay outside the gene matches. Germline loops: CDR1 SGHRS, CDR2 YFSETQ. CDR3 bases: TGCGCCAGCAGCTCTCCGGGGACAGGGGAATACGAGCAGTACTTC. As protein: CASSSPGTGEYEQYF.

There are a few counts of this clonotype. The gene calls are TRBV5-1 and TRBJ2-1; D might be TRBD2 (5 bases). Trimming took 5 bases from V and 8 from J, leaving 20 bases between them. Germline values: CDR1 SGHRS, CDR2 YFSETQ. This CDR3 comprises 15 residues. This CDR3 reads CASSTRGLAGDEQFF. CDR3 in DNA: TGCGCCAGCAGTACTCGCGGGCTCGCGGGTGATGAGCAGTTCTTC. The whole variable domain, filled in from reference TRBV5-1 and TRBJ2-1, reads KAGVTQTPRYLIKTRGQQVTLSCSPISGHRSVSWYQQTPGQGLQFLFEYFSETQRNKGNFPGRFSGRQFSNSRSEMNVSTLELGDSALYLCASSTRGLAGDEQFFGPGTRLTVL.

The chain joins TRBV10-3 to TRBJ2-5; TRBD1 matches 8 bases. This CDR3 is built from 14 residues. The germline V gene encodes CDR1 ENHRY and CDR2 SYGVKD. V lost 6 bases to trimming and J lost 5 bases; unmatched junction nucleotides: 8. CDR3 nucleotide sequence: TGTGCCATCAGCCCGGACAGGGCGCTGGAGACCCAGTACTTC. This encodes CAISPDRALETQYF.

The chain is built from TRBV15 and TRBJ2-1, with 7 bases that match TRBD1. The germline V gene encodes CDR1 LNHNV and CDR2 YYDKDF (reference sequence). The CDR3 sequence is 15 residues long. With V trimmed by 0 bases and J by 2 bases, 1 base remained unmatched. The CDR3 sequence is CATSREQGAYNEQFF. CDR3 DNA sequence: TGTGCCACCAGCAGAGAGCAGGGGGCCTACAATGAGCAGTTCTTC.

This clonotype was recorded a few times. The rearrangement uses TRBV5-1 and TRBJ2-7; maybe TRBD1 (6 bases). Germline V lookup: CDR1 SGHRS, CDR2 YFSETQ. V shed 0 bases and J shed 5 bases, with 15 bases lying between them. The CDR3 has 15 amino acids. This CDR3 is CASSLDKVRGHEQYF. DNA for the CDR3: TGCGCCAGCAGCTTGGACAAGGTCAGGGGCCACGAGCAGTACTTC.

V is TRBV6-2 or TRBV6-3 and J is TRBJ2-1, with TRBD2 as a possible D gene (6 bases). Trimming stripped 2 bases from V and 0 bases from J, with 11 bases between. CDR1 is MNHEY, CDR2 SVGEGT, per germline. This CDR3 has 16 amino acids. Here the CDR3 reads CASSYGTGSSYNEQFF. CDR3 sequence (DNA): TGTGCCAGCAGTTACGGGACTGGGAGCTCCTACAATGAGCAGTTCTTC.

There are a few counts of this clonotype. The chain joins TRBV24-1 to TRBJ2-2, with TRBD2 matching over 11 bases. In germline, CDR1 is KGHDR, CDR2 SFDVKD. Trimming removed 1 base from V and 8 bases from J; junction bases left unmatched: 5. This CDR3 spans 16 amino acids. The DNA for the CDR3 is TGTGCCACCAGTGATTTCACTAGCGGGGGCGTGGGGGAGCTGTTTTTT. Protein: CATSDFTSGGVGELFF.

The chain couples TRBV30 to TRBJ2-1; D is possibly TRBD2 (5 bases). Deletions cut 1 base from V and 3 bases from J, with 7 bases between. The V gene's germline CDR1 is GTSNPN and CDR2 SVGIG (reference sequence). This CDR3 region has 13 residues. The CDR3 loop reads CAWSGDYYNEQFF. Here the CDR3 DNA reads TGTGCCTGGAGTGGCGACTACTACAATGAGCAGTTCTTC.

This clonotype was seen more than once but under ten times. The V and J genes are TRBV5-5 and TRBJ2-3; D is possibly TRBD1 (5 bases). The CDR3 sequence is 12 residues long. Trimming cost V 6 bases and J 11 bases, with 16 bases left between them. Per germline, CDR1 SGHKS and CDR2 YYEKEE (reference sequence). The chain's CDR3 is CASIFGSREQYF. The CDR3 region has the DNA TGTGCCAGCATCTTCGGCAGCAGGGAGCAGTATTTT.

This clonotype was observed a handful of times. This chain joins TRBV6-7 and TRBJ1-6, with D unclear. TRBV6-7 is noted as an ORF with a role that remains uncertain. V was shortened by 0 bases and J by 5 bases, with 14 bases between the two germline ends. The CDR3 is 17 amino acids. The CDR3 spells CASSYSQERDNNSPLHF. CDR3 in DNA: TGTGCCAGCAGTTACTCTCAGGAGAGGGATAATAATTCACCCCTCCACTTT.

This clonotype came up a few times. The CDR3 loop is CASSFREPNQPQHF. In DNA, the CDR3 is TGTGCCAGCAGTTTTCGGGAGCCCAATCAGCCCCAGCATTTT. The gene calls are TRBV12-3 or TRBV12-4 and TRBJ1-5; no clear D. This CDR3 has 14 amino acids. V lost 3 bases and J lost 3, with 9 bases in between.

V usage is TRBV29-1 and J usage is TRBJ2-5; D may be TRBD1 or TRBD2 (5 bases each). Germline CDR1 and CDR2: SQVTM and ANQGSEA. The CDR3 is made up of 12 amino acids. Trimming stripped 2 bases from V and 6 bases from J, with 10 bases between. The CDR3 spells CSVELGEQTQYF. As DNA, the CDR3 is TGCAGCGTTGAATTGGGGGAGCAGACCCAGTACTTC.

Ten or more counts support this clonotype. The chain carries TRBV7-4 and TRBJ1-2; D is perhaps TRBD1 (5 bases). Germline V gene sequence: CDR1 SGHVT, CDR2 SQSDAQ. The CDR3 covers 10 residues. The CDR3 DNA is TGTGTCGGGCAGGGATATGGCTACACCTTC. Its protein product is CVGQGYGYTF.

This chain connects TRBV9 to TRBJ2-1; TRBD1 matches at 10 bases. Germline V lookup: CDR1 SGDLS, CDR2 YYNGEE. The CDR3 sequence is 15 residues long. Unmatched junction bases numbered 4, after V lost 3 bases and J lost 4 bases. CDR3 sequence (DNA): TGTGCCAGCAGCGAGACAGGGGGCAGGTACAATGAGCAGTTCTTC. This sequence encodes CASSETGGRYNEQFF. Full variable domain (outside the CDR3, taken from reference TRBV9 and TRBJ2-1): DSGVTQTPKHLITATGQRVTLRCSPRSGDLSVYWYQQSLDQGLQFLIQYYNGEERAKGNILERFSAQQFPDLHSELNLSSLELGDSALYFCASSETGGRYNEQFFGPGTRLTVL.

This clonotype was picked up a small number of times. J is TRBJ2-7 and V is TRBV12-3 or TRBV12-4, with 8 nucleotides matching TRBD1. The trim removed 6 bases at V and 5 bases at J, leaving 9 bases unmatched. The CDR3 consists of 14 residues. The DNA of the CDR3 is TGTGCCAGCAGAGGCGGACAGGGCGGCCACGAGCAGTACTTC. Translated, it gives CASRGGQGGHEQYF.

The V and J genes are TRBV7-2 and TRBJ2-1; TRBD2 matches at 7 bases. The CDR3 contains 15 residues. Germline V gene lookup returns CDR1 SGHTA and CDR2 FQGNSA. J was trimmed by 4 bases and V by 5 bases; bases with no gene match: 8. The CDR3 region is CASSPPGGRYNEQFF. The CDR3 coding sequence is TGTGCCAGCAGCCCCCCGGGGGGTCGTTACAATGAGCAGTTCTTC.

This sequence joins TRBV6-1 and TRBJ2-7; 10 positions agree with TRBD2. Trimming at V came to 4 bases and at J to 3 bases, leaving 6 bases not matched to a gene. The CDR3 extends over 15 amino acids. Germline loops: CDR1 MNHNS, CDR2 SASEGT. CDR3: CASSVALAGSYEQYF. CDR3 DNA sequence: TGTGCCAGCAGTGTGGCACTAGCGGGGAGCTACGAGCAGTACTTC.

This clonotype was picked up a small number of times. J is TRBJ2-1 and V is TRBV6-1, with D hard to call. Trimming took 5 bases from V and 8 from J, leaving 13 bases between them. The CDR3 has 13 residues. Germline V gene lookup returns CDR1 MNHNS and CDR2 SASEGT. CDR3 in amino acids: CASSTRVRDEQFF. CDR3 nucleotide sequence: TGTGCCAGCAGTACAAGGGTTCGGGATGAGCAGTTCTTC.

This clonotype was seen more than once but under ten times. This sequence joins TRBV6-5 and TRBJ2-7; D is possibly TRBD2 (6 bases). The CDR3 has 14 amino acids. Germline V gene sequence: CDR1 MNHEY, CDR2 SVGAGI. The ends were cut back, 2 bases at V and 4 bases at J, with 12 bases in the middle. The CDR3 nucleotides are TGTGCCAGCAGTTACCGGGACTCCCGATACGAGCAGTACTTC. Protein product: CASSYRDSRYEQYF.

V is TRBV20-1 and J is TRBJ2-3; no reliable D call. The CDR3 length is 14 residues. Trimming pared 6 bases from V and 2 bases from J, leaving 15 bases between. Germline V CDR1 and CDR2: DFQATT, SNEGSKA (reference sequence). The CDR3 DNA follows: TGCAGTGCCAAACCCGTAAGGCCCACAGATACGCAGTATTTT. It is translated as CSAKPVRPTDTQYF.